The rows below give T cell receptor beta chains drawn from one sample of a study of blood T cell repertoires in COVID-19. Sequencing was performed with immunoSEQ multiplex PCR; in TCRdb, only in-frame clones are kept and a portion is missing. The sample contains 37,000 or so clones, 90% of which appear only once. Sequenced material: peripheral blood. These receptors were collected from a man aged 65 to 79 with acute or convalescent COVID-19. The CDR3 runs from the conserved cysteine through the conserved F or W. The order of the fields is V gene, D gene, clone size, J gene, CDR3 DNA, CDR3 protein. The D gene is left open where the match is weak. Some rows mark clone size as missing; the rest say once, few, many or name a class of expanded clone.

V: TRBV18
D: TRBD1
size: NA
J: TRBJ1-2
DNA: TGTGCCAGCTCACCAAGAGGACAGGGCGACTATGGCTACACCTTC
CDR3: CASSPRGQGDYGYTF

V: TRBV7-2
D: NA
size: NA
J: TRBJ2-7
DNA: TGTGCCAGCAGCTCGAGACTAGAGTACCACGAGCAGTACTTC
CDR3: CASSSRLEYHEQYF

V: TRBV3-1/TRBV3-2
D: NA
size: once
J: TRBJ2-2
DNA: TGTGCCAGCAGCCCCCGGACAGTAGGGACCGGGGAGCTGTTTTTT
CDR3: CASSPRTVGTGELFF

V: TRBV27
D: NA
size: NA
J: TRBJ2-2
DNA: TGTGCCAGCAGTTCCGTGAACACCGGGGAGCTGTTTTTT
CDR3: CASSSVNTGELFF

V: TRBV29-1
D: TRBD2
size: NA
J: TRBJ2-1
DNA: TGCAGCGTTAGGGGACTAGCGGGAGGGCCAGAAAATGAGCAGTTCTTC
CDR3: CSVRGLAGGPENEQFF

V: TRBV5-4
D: NA
size: NA
J: TRBJ2-5
DNA: TGTGCCAGCAGCTTGGCCCAGGGGCAAGAGACCCAGTACTTC
CDR3: CASSLAQGQETQYF

V: TRBV5-4
D: TRBD1
size: NA
J: TRBJ1-2
DNA: TGTGCCAGCAGCCCCGGGACAGGGGTTGACTATGGCTACACCTTC
CDR3: CASSPGTGVDYGYTF

V: TRBV6-1
D: NA
size: NA
J: TRBJ1-2
DNA: TGTGCCAGCAGTGAAAACGTAGCAGGGATTAACTATGGCTACACCTTC
CDR3: CASSENVAGINYGYTF

V: TRBV19
D: TRBD1
size: once
J: TRBJ2-5
DNA: TGTGCCAGTAGTTCGACAGGGCCCCAAGAGACCCAGTACTTC
CDR3: CASSSTGPQETQYF

V: TRBV6-2/TRBV6-3
D: TRBD1
size: NA
J: TRBJ1-2
DNA: TGTGCCAGCAGCCTTGGACAGGGGGCTGGCTACACCTTC
CDR3: CASSLGQGAGYTF

V: TRBV24-1
D: TRBD2
size: NA
J: TRBJ2-5
DNA: TGTGCCACCAGTGGGACAGCCGGGACTAGCGGGAAGGGGGAGACCCAGTACTTC
CDR3: CATSGTAGTSGKGETQYF

V: TRBV3-1/TRBV3-2
D: NA
size: NA
J: TRBJ2-7
DNA: TGTGCCAGCAGCCGCACAGGGACCGAGCAGTACTTC
CDR3: CASSRTGTEQYF

V: TRBV29-1
D: NA
size: NA
J: TRBJ1-5
DNA: TGCAGCGTTGCGGGTACAGGGAATCAGCCCCAGCATTTT
CDR3: CSVAGTGNQPQHF

V: TRBV6-6
D: NA
size: NA
J: TRBJ2-2
DNA: TGTGCCAGCATGTACTCGACAGGCACCGGGGAGCTGTTTTTT
CDR3: CASMYSTGTGELFF

V: TRBV3-1/TRBV3-2
D: NA
size: NA
J: TRBJ2-3
DNA: TGTGCCAGCAGCCAACTCACAGATACGCAGTATTTT
CDR3: CASSQLTDTQYF

V: TRBV6-5
D: NA
size: NA
J: TRBJ1-1
DNA: TGTGCCAGCAGTTCCCCGGCGGGGTCCATGAACACTGAAGCTTTCTTT
CDR3: CASSSPAGSMNTEAFF

V: TRBV24-1
D: TRBD1
size: NA
J: TRBJ1-6
DNA: TGTGCCACCAGTGATTCCACGGGACAGGGAATTAATTCACCCCTCCACTTT
CDR3: CATSDSTGQGINSPLHF

V: TRBV6-2/TRBV6-3
D: TRBD1
size: NA
J: TRBJ2-7
DNA: TGTGCCAGCAGCACCCCCGGGACAGTCGCCTACGAGCAGTACTTC
CDR3: CASSTPGTVAYEQYF

V: TRBV5-1
D: NA
size: NA
J: TRBJ1-5
DNA: TGCGCCAGCAGCTTGATGGCAGGAGGGCAGCCCCAGCATTTT
CDR3: CASSLMAGGQPQHF

V: TRBV19
D: TRBD1
size: NA
J: TRBJ2-3
DNA: TGTGCCAGTAGTCCGCGACAGGGCCAAAGGGATACGCAGTATTTT
CDR3: CASSPRQGQRDTQYF

V: TRBV27
D: TRBD1
size: NA
J: TRBJ2-5
DNA: TGTGCCAGCAGTTTGACAGGGGAAGAGACCCAGTACTTC
CDR3: CASSLTGEETQYF

V: TRBV7-2
D: NA
size: NA
J: TRBJ2-3
DNA: TGTGCCAGCAGCTTAGCTCCGCGGGATACGCAGTATTTT
CDR3: CASSLAPRDTQYF

V: TRBV6-2/TRBV6-3
D: NA
size: NA
J: TRBJ2-1
DNA: TGTGCCAGCAGTTTGGGGGGGCGGAAGCAGTTCTTC
CDR3: CASSLGGRKQFF

V: TRBV7-2
D: NA
size: NA
J: TRBJ1-5
DNA: TGTGCCAGCAGCGGCCAGGGGAATCAGCCCCAGCATTTT
CDR3: CASSGQGNQPQHF

V: TRBV7-2
D: TRBD1
size: NA
J: TRBJ1-6
DNA: TGTGCCAGCAGCTTGGGACAGGGGGCAGTCTATAATTCACCCCTCCACTTT
CDR3: CASSLGQGAVYNSPLHF

V: TRBV6-5
D: NA
size: once
J: TRBJ2-2
DNA: TGTGCCAGCACTGTCCGGACGGGGACCGGGGAGCTGTTTTTT
CDR3: CASTVRTGTGELFF

V: TRBV6-4
D: NA
size: NA
J: TRBJ2-7
DNA: TGTGCCAGCAGGGACTACTGCTACGAGCAGTACTTC
CDR3: CASRDYCYEQYF

V: TRBV7-9
D: NA
size: NA
J: TRBJ1-3
DNA: TGTGCCAGCAGCTTCCTCCGAGACACCATATATTTT
CDR3: CASSFLRDTIYF

V: TRBV7-3
D: TRBD2
size: NA
J: TRBJ2-5
DNA: TGTGCCAGCAGCATAGGGAGGGGTGGGGAGACCCAGTACTTC
CDR3: CASSIGRGGETQYF

V: TRBV18
D: TRBD1
size: NA
J: TRBJ1-1
DNA: TGTGCCAGCTCACCCTCCGGACAGGGGGCAAACACTGAAGCTTTCTTT
CDR3: CASSPSGQGANTEAFF

V: TRBV6-2/TRBV6-3
D: TRBD1
size: NA
J: TRBJ1-1
DNA: TGTGCCAGCAGCCTCCGACAGGGGGGAGCTTTCTTT
CDR3: CASSLRQGGAFF

V: TRBV21-1
D: NA
size: NA
J: TRBJ2-7
DNA: TGTGCCAGCAGTAAAAATCCGGTTAGAGGGCCGGATTCCTACGAGCAGTACTTC
CDR3: CASSKNPVRGPDSYEQYF

V: TRBV11-2
D: NA
size: NA
J: TRBJ2-7
DNA: TGTGCCAGCAGCTTAGCGCCAGGAACCTTCTCCTACGAGCAGTACTTC
CDR3: CASSLAPGTFSYEQYF

V: TRBV7-2
D: NA
size: NA
J: TRBJ1-1
DNA: TGTGCCAGCAGCTTTTTAGGGGCCAACACTGAAGCTTTCTTT
CDR3: CASSFLGANTEAFF

V: TRBV3-1/TRBV3-2
D: NA
size: once
J: TRBJ1-6
DNA: TGTGCCAGCAGCCAAAAAGCGGGGATGAAGGGTTCACCCCTCCACTTT
CDR3: CASSQKAGMKGSPLHF

V: TRBV29-1
D: NA
size: NA
J: TRBJ2-1
DNA: TGCAGCCTTCGGCCGGGGAATGAGCAGTTCTTC
CDR3: CSLRPGNEQFF

V: TRBV7-8
D: TRBD2
size: once
J: TRBJ2-1
DNA: TGTGCCAGCAGTCCCCAACTAGCGGGAGTTAAGGATGAGCAGTTCTTC
CDR3: CASSPQLAGVKDEQFF

V: TRBV19
D: NA
size: NA
J: TRBJ1-4
DNA: TGTGCCAGTTCTGTTACCCCAGAGACGGGATTGTTTTTT
CDR3: CASSVTPETGLFF

V: TRBV19
D: NA
size: medium-sized
J: TRBJ2-4
DNA: TGTGCCAGTAGCTGGGCAGGGATGGCCAAAAACATTCAGTACTTC
CDR3: CASSWAGMAKNIQYF

V: TRBV19
D: TRBD1
size: NA
J: TRBJ2-2
DNA: TGTGCCAGTAGTACTGGGACAGTGAACACCGGGGAGCTGTTTTTT
CDR3: CASSTGTVNTGELFF

V: TRBV7-9
D: NA
size: NA
J: TRBJ1-4
DNA: TGTGCCAGCAGCCCTCCAGGGAGGGATGAAAAACTGTTTTTT
CDR3: CASSPPGRDEKLFF

V: TRBV24-1
D: TRBD2
size: NA
J: TRBJ2-5
DNA: TGTGCCACCAGTTCCGGGGGGTTAGAGACCCAGTACTTC
CDR3: CATSSGGLETQYF

V: TRBV5-6
D: NA
size: NA
J: TRBJ2-1
DNA: TGTGCCAGCAGCTTGGGTATGGGCGCGAATGAGCAGTTCTTC
CDR3: CASSLGMGANEQFF

V: TRBV29-1
D: NA
size: NA
J: TRBJ2-3
DNA: TGCAGCGTTGATACAGGGACAGATACGCAGTATTTT
CDR3: CSVDTGTDTQYF

V: TRBV4-3
D: TRBD2
size: NA
J: TRBJ2-3
DNA: TGCGCCAGCAGCCAAGATTGGGGACGGTGGGGGCCTAGCGGGAGTGGAGGGGATACGCAGTATTTT
CDR3: CASSQDWGRWGPSGSGGDTQYF

V: TRBV29-1
D: NA
size: NA
J: TRBJ1-2
DNA: TGCAGCGTTGAACAGGGTTATCGGGGGTCTGGCTACACCTTC
CDR3: CSVEQGYRGSGYTF

V: TRBV6-6
D: NA
size: NA
J: TRBJ1-1
DNA: TGTGCCAGCAGCTCCTCCCGTGGACAAACCGAAGCTTTCTTT
CDR3: CASSSSRGQTEAFF

V: TRBV15
D: TRBD1
size: NA
J: TRBJ1-4
DNA: TGTGCCACCACCCCAGGGGGATATGAAAAACTGTTTTTT
CDR3: CATTPGGYEKLFF

V: TRBV4-3
D: NA
size: NA
J: TRBJ2-1
DNA: TGCGCCAGCAGCCAAGATGGTGTTGCCGGGTACAATGAGCAGTTCTTC
CDR3: CASSQDGVAGYNEQFF

V: TRBV28
D: TRBD2
size: NA
J: TRBJ2-2
DNA: TGTGCCAGCAGTCCGGGACTAGCGGGAGGAACAACCGGGGAGCTGTTTTTT
CDR3: CASSPGLAGGTTGELFF

V: TRBV11-2
D: NA
size: NA
J: TRBJ2-3
DNA: TGTGCCAGCAGCTTCCAGGCCCCAGATACGCAGTATTTT
CDR3: CASSFQAPDTQYF

V: TRBV27
D: NA
size: NA
J: TRBJ1-5
DNA: TGTGCCAGCAGTTACGCCTACTCGGGGGGCCACCAGCCCCAGCATTTT
CDR3: CASSYAYSGGHQPQHF

V: TRBV7-6
D: TRBD1
size: NA
J: TRBJ1-1
DNA: TGTGCCAGCAGCTCTAGACAGGGGTGGACTGAAGCTTTCTTT
CDR3: CASSSRQGWTEAFF

V: TRBV10-3
D: TRBD1
size: NA
J: TRBJ2-3
DNA: TGTGCCATCAGTGGCGGGGGACAGGGTCCAGATACGCAGTATTTT
CDR3: CAISGGGQGPDTQYF

V: TRBV9
D: NA
size: NA
J: TRBJ2-5
DNA: TGTGCCAGCAGCGTATCCCGGGGTACGGGAGTGGCCCAAGAGACCCAGTACTTC
CDR3: CASSVSRGTGVAQETQYF

V: TRBV4-3
D: NA
size: NA
J: TRBJ2-5
DNA: TGCGCCAGCAGCCCGATGCCCGGGCTAGCCCAAGAGACCCAGTACTTC
CDR3: CASSPMPGLAQETQYF

V: TRBV6-5
D: TRBD1
size: NA
J: TRBJ1-5
DNA: TGTGCCAGCAGCCAGGGGGCGCTACCCAATCAGCCCCAGCATTTT
CDR3: CASSQGALPNQPQHF

V: TRBV7-8
D: NA
size: NA
J: TRBJ2-5
DNA: TGTGCCAGCACGGGAGCGGAGACCCAGTACTTC
CDR3: CASTGAETQYF

V: TRBV7-8
D: NA
size: NA
J: TRBJ2-3
DNA: TGTGCCAGCAGCTCGCCGACAAGCGGGTTCACAGATACGCAGTATTTT
CDR3: CASSSPTSGFTDTQYF

V: TRBV9
D: NA
size: NA
J: TRBJ2-5
DNA: TGTGCCAGCAGCCTTCAGGGGAACCAAGAGACCCAGTACTTC
CDR3: CASSLQGNQETQYF